Listed here is a single T cell receptor (beta chain). This entry belongs to a study of spatial heterogeneity in lung cancer. Time point specified: sample taken at primary tumor resection. After removal of 5 bases from V and 7 bases from J, the junction contained 2 bases not matched to a gene. The CDR3 totals 14 residues. Germline values: CDR1 SGHTA, CDR2 FQGNSA. TCRdb re-derived calls from the 5' RACE reads in MiXCR, one entry per CDR3 protein. The sample lists about 35,000 distinct CDR3 sequences, around 3.1% occurring once. The chain combines TRBV7-2 with TRBJ1-6; the match to TRBD1 covers 10 bases. The material sequenced was normal lung tissue next to the tumor, taken at surgery. This TCR derives from a male donor with early-stage non-small cell lung cancer. CDR3 bases: TGTGCCAGCAGCCGGGACAGGGGAAATTCACCCCTCCACTTT. It is translated as CASSRDRGNSPLHF. Drawing the rest from reference TRBV7-2 and TRBJ1-6, the complete variable domain is GAGVSQSPSNKVTEKGKDVELRCDPISGHTALYWYRQSLGQGLEFLIYFQGNSAPDKSGLPSDRFSAERTGGSVSTLTIQRTQQEDSAVYLCASSRDRGNSPLHFGNGTRLTVT.